Below are 25 T cell receptor beta chains sequenced from a single sample in a study of T cell responses to AZD1222 COVID-19 vaccine. Method: immunoSEQ multiplex PCR; TCRdb's copy keeps in-frame clones and lacks some. The table lists about 150,000 clones, 92% of them singletons. The material sequenced was peripheral blood, taken 28 days after the second AZD1222 dose. All receptors derive from an adult who received the AZD1222 COVID-19 vaccine.

This sequence joins TRBV7-2 and TRBJ1-5; no clear D gene. The CDR3 contains 13 residues. V was pared by 3 bases and J by 4 bases, with 7 bases between. Germline V lookup: CDR1 SGHTA, CDR2 FQGNSA. The CDR3 region is CASSLSGNQPQHF. CDR3 nucleotides: TGTGCCAGCAGCTTGAGTGGGAATCAGCCCCAGCATTTT.

This chain uses TRBV28 with TRBJ1-1; D is uncertain. CDR3 length: 14 amino acids. The ends were cut back, 6 bases at V and 1 base at J, with 12 bases in the middle. Germline V gene lookup returns CDR1 MDHEN and CDR2 SYDVKM. The CDR3 region is CASRPEGANTEAFF. The CDR3 DNA reads TGTGCCAGCAGACCTGAGGGCGCGAACACTGAAGCTTTCTTT.

The chain employs TRBV5-4 and TRBJ2-5; 10 positions agree with TRBD1. Losses at the gene ends were 0 bases for V and 1 base for J; bases not matched to a gene: 3. The CDR3 has 16 amino acids. Germline V gene data show CDR1 as SGHNT and CDR2 as YYREEE (reference sequence). CDR3 protein: CASSLGRTGGQETQYF. As DNA, the CDR3 is TGTGCCAGCAGCTTGGGTCGGACAGGGGGCCAAGAGACCCAGTACTTC.

The gene calls are TRBV27 and TRBJ2-5; 7 bases are shared with TRBD2. Germline CDR1 and CDR2: MNHEY and SMNVEV (reference sequence). This CDR3 spans 15 amino acids. Losses at the gene ends were 5 bases for V and 1 base for J; bases not matched to a gene: 7. This CDR3 reads CASSPRSGAQETQYF. The CDR3 DNA reads TGTGCCAGCAGTCCGCGGAGCGGGGCCCAAGAGACCCAGTACTTC.

V gene TRBV25-1 combines with J gene TRBJ2-1; 11 bases match TRBD2. The germline gives CDR1 MGHDK, CDR2 SYGVNS. Trimming cost V 3 bases and J 3 bases; bases outside gene matches: 7. The CDR3 sequence is 17 residues long. In DNA, the CDR3 is TGTGCCAGCAGTGACGAATCCGGGACTAGCGGCTACAATGAGCAGTTCTTC. Translated, it gives CASSDESGTSGYNEQFF.

This chain joins TRBV9 and TRBJ2-6; no definite D call. Per germline, CDR1 SGDLS and CDR2 YYNGEE. V lost 1 base and J lost 1, with 6 bases in between. The CDR3 covers 15 residues. As DNA, the CDR3 is TGTGCCAGCAGCGTATTAACTTCTGGGGCCAACGTCCTGACTTTC. This sequence encodes CASSVLTSGANVLTF.

The chain joins TRBV24-1 to TRBJ2-1, with D perhaps TRBD1 (5 bases). CDR1 is KGHDR and CDR2 is SFDVKD in the germline V gene. There are 14 residues in the CDR3. V shed 9 bases and J shed 0 bases, with 11 bases lying between them. CDR3 in DNA: TGTGCCACCGGGGCGGCCGGCTCCTACAATGAGCAGTTCTTC. It yields the protein CATGAAGSYNEQFF.

The genes are TRBV27 and TRBJ2-7; 11 nucleotides match TRBD2. The V gene's germline CDR1 is MNHEY and CDR2 SMNVEV (reference sequence). V lost 3 bases and J lost 3; bases outside the gene matches: 13. The CDR3 covers 18 residues. This chain's CDR3 is CASSLSPPGLAEYYEQYF. CDR3 nucleotides: TGTGCCAGCAGTTTGTCCCCCCCGGGACTAGCGGAGTACTACGAGCAGTACTTC.

This chain connects TRBV10-3 to TRBJ1-1; maybe TRBD1 (5 bases). Between the trimmed V and J ends, which lost 0 bases and 12 bases, there was a span of 14 bases. The CDR3 is 13 residues long. The germline CDR1 and CDR2 sequences are ENHRY and SYGVKD. The CDR3 protein is CAISESEGRDTFF. The CDR3 DNA follows: TGTGCCATCAGTGAGTCGGAGGGCAGGGATACTTTCTTT.

The J gene is TRBJ2-2, the V gene TRBV6-5, with a possible D match to TRBD2 (5 bases). V dropped 8 bases and J dropped 3 bases, with 13 bases sitting between them. The CDR3 is 14 residues long. Per the germline V gene, CDR1 is MNHEY and CDR2 is SVGAGI. Here the CDR3 DNA reads TGTGCCAGCGCCTCCGGGGAAGACACCGGGGAGCTGTTTTTT. Encoded protein: CASASGEDTGELFF.

V and J are TRBV15 and TRBJ2-7; 8 nucleotides line up with TRBD1. Germline loops: CDR1 LNHNV, CDR2 YYDKDF (reference sequence). The length of the CDR3 is 15 residues. V shed 5 bases and J 3 bases; nucleotides not matched to a gene: 9. CDR3 DNA: TGTGCCACCAGCTCCCGCCGGACAGGGCTCTACGAGCAGTACTTC. This sequence encodes CATSSRRTGLYEQYF.

The chain carries TRBV6-2 or TRBV6-3 and TRBJ2-7; no reliable D call. The CDR3 sequence is 13 residues long. From germline, CDR1 is MNHEY and CDR2 SVGEGT. Deletions cut 4 bases from V and 0 bases from J, with 7 bases between. The CDR3 spells CASSWGSSYEQYF. For the CDR3, the DNA is TGTGCCAGCAGTTGGGGTAGCTCCTACGAGCAGTACTTC.

This rearrangement joins TRBV28 to TRBJ1-5, with D unclear. V was cut by 4 bases and J by 4 bases, with 11 bases left in between. The germline gives CDR1 MDHEN, CDR2 SYDVKM. The CDR3 spans 14 residues. DNA of the CDR3: TGTGCCAGCAGTTGGAAGGGAGGGAATCAGCCCCAGCATTTT. This codes for CASSWKGGNQPQHF. Looking up the rest from reference TRBV28 and TRBJ1-5 gives the full variable domain: DVKVTQSSRYLVKRTGEKVFLECVQDMDHENMFWYRQDPGLGLRLIYFSYDVKMKEKGDIPEGYSVSREKKERFSLILESASTNQTSMYLCASSWKGGNQPQHFGDGTRLSIL.

This chain joins TRBV6-2 or TRBV6-3 and TRBJ2-3; no clear D gene. The V gene's germline CDR1 is MNHEY and CDR2 SVGEGT. Deletions cut 0 bases from V and 6 bases from J, with 13 bases between. This CDR3 is 15 amino acids long. Written as DNA, the CDR3 is TGTGCCAGCAGTTACTCAAGTAGAATGGTGGATACGCAGTATTTT. Encoded protein: CASSYSSRMVDTQYF.

The chain has TRBV7-2 and TRBJ2-1; 9 nucleotides agree with TRBD2. The V segment lost 8 bases and the J segment 8 bases; nucleotides outside the gene matches: 13. The CDR3 length is 15 residues. Germline V lookup: CDR1 SGHTA, CDR2 FQGNSA. This CDR3 is CASSLASWTSDEQFF. CDR3 coding DNA: TGTGCCAGCTCCCTAGCATCTTGGACTAGCGATGAGCAGTTCTTC.

This clone has just one count. The rearrangement joins TRBV11-2 to TRBJ1-5; maybe TRBD1 (5 bases). CDR3 length: 13 amino acids. The V and J ends lost 5 bases and 13 bases respectively, with 18 bases between them. Germline V gene data show CDR1 as SGHAT and CDR2 as FQNNGV. DNA of the CDR3: TGTGCCAGCAGCCAAACAACAGGCCACAGTCAGCATTTT. The encoded protein is CASSQTTGHSQHF. Full variable domain (missing parts from reference TRBV11-2 and TRBJ1-5): EAGVAQSPRYKIIEKRQSVAFWCNPISGHATLYWYQQILGQGPKLLIQFQNNGVVDDSQLPKDRFSAERLKGVDSTLKIQPAKLEDSAVYLCASSQTTGHSQHFGDGTRLSIL.

CDR3 region: CASSILGGNTEAFF. The DNA for the CDR3 is TGTGCCAGTAGTATCTTAGGAGGAAACACTGAAGCTTTCTTT. The chain combines TRBV19 with TRBJ1-1, with D hard to call. Germline values: CDR1 LNHDA, CDR2 SQIVND (reference sequence). Trimming stripped 3 bases from V and 2 bases from J, with 10 bases between. This CDR3 spans 14 amino acids.

This clone was seen a few times. The chain recombines TRBV9 with TRBJ2-1, with a possible D match to TRBD1 (6 bases). The germline V and J ends were trimmed by 4 bases and 5 bases, with 13 bases remaining between them. The CDR3 extends over 14 amino acids. Germline V gene sequence: CDR1 SGDLS, CDR2 YYNGEE. The chain's CDR3 is CASSRGTRDNEQFF. CDR3 DNA sequence: TGTGCCAGCAGCAGGGGGACACGGGACAATGAGCAGTTCTTC. Full variable domain (remainder filled in from reference TRBV9 and TRBJ2-1): DSGVTQTPKHLITATGQRVTLRCSPRSGDLSVYWYQQSLDQGLQFLIQYYNGEERAKGNILERFSAQQFPDLHSELNLSSLELGDSALYFCASSRGTRDNEQFFGPGTRLTVL.

V usage is TRBV5-1 and J usage is TRBJ1-3; D not resolved. Germline CDR1 SGHRS, CDR2 YFSETQ. With 4 bases removed from V and 0 bases from J, the gap between germline ends came to 17 bases. The CDR3 sequence is 17 residues long. CDR3 nucleotides: TGCGCCAGCAGCGAGGCCCCCGCCAGCACCTCTGGAAACACCATATATTTT. The encoded protein is CASSEAPASTSGNTIYF.

J is TRBJ2-7 and V is TRBV9, with D possibly TRBD1 on 5 matching bases. CDR3 size: 13 residues. Trimming left V 0 bases short and J 4 bases short, with 8 bases between. Germline CDR1 reads SGDLS; CDR2 reads YYNGEE. CDR3 sequence: CASSVGQYYEQYF. The CDR3 nucleotides are TGTGCCAGCAGCGTAGGACAGTATTACGAGCAGTACTTC.

This chain links TRBV20-1 with TRBJ2-1, with 8 bases lining up with TRBD1. The junction had 11 bases not matched to a gene; V was cut back by 3 bases and J by 7 bases. This CDR3 spans 15 amino acids. Per germline, CDR1 DFQATT and CDR2 SNEGSKA (reference sequence). The CDR3 bases are TGCAGTGCTAGTGGGTCACACAGGGGGTGGAATGAGCAGTTCTTC. Its protein is CSASGSHRGWNEQFF.

The rearrangement joins TRBV9 to TRBJ1-4; D is unclear. The CDR3 has 15 amino acids. The germline gives CDR1 SGDLS, CDR2 YYNGEE. V dropped 0 bases and J dropped 0 bases, with 6 bases sitting between them. Here the CDR3 DNA reads TGTGCCAGCAGCGTAGGAATAGCAACTAATGAAAAACTGTTTTTT. Residues: CASSVGIATNEKLFF.

V and J are TRBV28 and TRBJ1-3; D gene uncertain. The CDR3 spans 13 residues. Germline V gene lookup returns CDR1 MDHEN and CDR2 SYDVKM. Trimming removed 4 bases from V and 8 bases from J, with 12 bases in between. In DNA form, the CDR3 reads TGTGCCAGCAGTTCCGCGCGTTCGGACACCATATATTTT. This gives the protein CASSSARSDTIYF.

V and J are TRBV27 and TRBJ2-3, with D perhaps TRBD1 (6 bases). Germline lookup yields CDR1 MNHEY and CDR2 SMNVEV (reference sequence). The CDR3 runs 11 residues. V was trimmed by 10 bases and J by 10 bases, leaving 15 bases between them. CDR3 region: CATFRGPAQYF. The CDR3 DNA follows: TGTGCCACCTTCAGGGGCCCGGCGCAGTATTTT.

The rearrangement links TRBV30 to TRBJ1-1; D remains unclear. The V and J ends lost 5 bases and 3 bases respectively, with 13 bases between them. CDR1 is GTSNPN, CDR2 SVGIG, per germline (reference sequence). This CDR3 has 13 amino acids. CDR3 region: CAWGEQRHTEAFF. The CDR3 bases are TGTGCCTGGGGAGAACAGAGACACACTGAAGCTTTCTTT.